Below are 18 T cell receptor beta chains sequenced from a single sample in a study of response to subunit inactivated influenza vaccine. MiXCR was run by TCRdb on the RT-PCR reads, yielding one entry per CDR3 protein. The table shows about 570,000 distinct CDR3 sequences, with 11% occurring only once. The sample was also linked to a second study, of T cells expressing NK-cell markers. That source notes: Synthesis of TCR beta cDNA relied on 5'RACE template switching carrying UMIs.

Sequencing was performed on PBMCs from blood, taken on the day of vaccination. The receptors stem from a man between 45 and 60 years old who received an inactivated influenza vaccine.

This CDR3 is CSARDFLGANEQFF. The CDR3 coding sequence is TGCAGTGCTAGAGACTTTCTCGGAGCGAATGAGCAGTTCTTC. The chain has TRBV20-1 and TRBJ2-1; D gene unclear. The CDR3 runs 14 residues. From germline, CDR1 is DFQATT and CDR2 SNEGSKA (reference sequence). The V and J ends lost 0 bases and 7 bases respectively, with 13 bases between them.

The chain carries TRBV10-3 and TRBJ2-7; D unresolved. Germline V CDR1 and CDR2: ENHRY, SYGVKD. Trimming pared 4 bases from V and 5 bases from J, leaving 12 bases between. This CDR3 has 13 residues. Here the CDR3 DNA reads TGTGCCATCAGTGGGGGTGGTTGGGACGAGCAGTACTTC. Its translation: CAISGGGWDEQYF.

The V and J genes are TRBV5-1 and TRBJ2-5; TRBD2 matches 8 bases. The CDR3 covers 14 residues. With V trimmed by 5 bases and J by 4 bases, 7 bases remained unmatched. In germline, CDR1 is SGHRS, CDR2 YFSETQ. CDR3 in DNA: TGCGCCAGCAGTTCGAGCGGGAGAGGAGAGACCCAGTACTTC. It translates to CASSSSGRGETQYF.

This clonotype turned up a few times. This chain uses TRBV6-5 with TRBJ2-3, with 9 bases lining up with TRBD2. Germline lookup yields CDR1 MNHEY and CDR2 SVGAGI. The CDR3 runs 14 residues. Trimming removed 0 bases from V and 9 bases from J; junction bases left unmatched: 4. CDR3 sequence (DNA): TGTGCCAGCAGTTACTCGAGGACTAGCGAGACGCAGTATTTT. It specifies CASSYSRTSETQYF.

This clonotype has at least ten counts. J is TRBJ1-3 and V is TRBV4-3, with 8 bases that match TRBD1. Per germline, CDR1 LGHNA and CDR2 YSLEER. With 1 base clipped from V and 3 bases from J, the junction kept 2 bases outside the gene matches. This CDR3 is built from 15 residues. CDR3 region: CASSQGTGLGNTIYF. CDR3 DNA: TGCGCCAGCAGCCAAGGGACAGGGCTTGGAAACACCATATATTTT.

The CDR3 spells CSVEPGGGNEQYF. The CDR3 DNA reads TGCAGCGTTGAGCCTGGGGGGGGCAACGAGCAGTACTTC. The rearrangement uses TRBV29-1 and TRBJ2-7, with TRBD2 as a possible D gene (7 bases). Germline CDR1 is SQVTM and CDR2 is ANQGSEA. The V and J ends lost 3 bases and 5 bases respectively, with 14 bases between them. The CDR3 runs to 13 residues.

This chain joins TRBV12-3 or TRBV12-4 and TRBJ2-7; TRBD1 agrees at 8 bases. J gave up 3 bases and V 5 bases, and 6 bases lay outside the gene matches. The CDR3 loop spans 14 amino acids. The CDR3 region is CASSNRDRNYEQYF. CDR3 DNA sequence: TGTGCCAGCAGTAACCGGGACAGGAACTACGAGCAGTACTTC.

This sequence joins TRBV7-2 and TRBJ2-7; 9 positions match TRBD2. With 5 bases clipped from V and 1 base from J, the junction kept 9 bases outside the gene matches. The CDR3 totals 16 residues. Looked up from germline, CDR1 is SGHTA and CDR2 is FQGNSA. CDR3 nucleotides: TGTGCCAGCAGCCCGGATAGCGGGAGCTTTTCCTACGAGCAGTACTTC. This gives the protein CASSPDSGSFSYEQYF.

The chain couples TRBV2 to TRBJ2-3, with TRBD2 matching over 9 bases. The germline CDR1 and CDR2 sequences are SNHLY and FYNNEI. V shed 7 bases and J 1 base; nucleotides not matched to a gene: 6. The CDR3 runs 15 residues. The chain's CDR3 is CASKTTSGGTDTQYF. In nucleotides, the CDR3 is TGTGCCAGCAAAACGACTAGCGGAGGCACAGATACGCAGTATTTT.

A note on this clonotype: At one end the junction does not follow the germline gene, possibly because of a read error. V is TRBV6-1 and J is TRBJ1-1; TRBD1 is a possible D gene (5 bases). This CDR3 is built from 14 residues. CDR1 is MNHNS, CDR2 SASEGT, per germline. In DNA form, the CDR3 reads TGTGCCAGCAGTCCAACCTCCAGCGTCTCTTGGGGGTACTTT. This gives the protein CASSPTSSVSWGYF.

Only one count was recorded for this clonotype. The chain combines TRBV21-1 with TRBJ2-5; the D segment call TRBD1 is taken from the table without a DNA check. TRBV21-1 is a pseudogene segment. There are 17 residues in the CDR3. CDR3 in DNA: TGTGCCAGCAGCAAAGCGCATCCCCGGGACTACCAAGAGACCCAGTACTTC. This encodes CASSKAHPRDYQETQYF.

This chain joins TRBV18 and TRBJ2-3; D might be TRBD1 (5 bases). The CDR3 has 16 amino acids. CDR1 is KGHSH, CDR2 LQKENI, per germline. The ends were cut back, 6 bases at V and 0 bases at J, with 16 bases in the middle. CDR3: CASSPDTDRSTDTQYF. In nucleotides, the CDR3 is TGTGCCAGCTCTCCGGATACTGACAGAAGCACAGATACGCAGTATTTT.

This clonotype was observed a handful of times. The V call is TRBV6-1, the J call TRBJ2-1; D not resolved. CDR3 size: 11 residues. V was clipped by 8 bases and J by 12 bases, with 14 bases between them. Per germline, CDR1 MNHNS and CDR2 SASEGT. CDR3 in DNA: TGTGCCAGCGAGGAATCCCTAGGGCAGTTCTTC. It yields the protein CASEESLGQFF.

The rearrangement joins TRBV29-1 to TRBJ2-6; the D is unclear. Germline V CDR1 and CDR2: SQVTM, ANQGSEA. The CDR3 has 13 amino acids. V dropped 3 bases and J dropped 0 bases, with 3 bases sitting between them. The CDR3 reads CSVDYSGANVLTF. CDR3 bases: TGCAGCGTTGACTACTCTGGGGCCAACGTCCTGACTTTC.

This clonotype was seen ten or more times. The chain joins TRBV7-9 to TRBJ1-5, with D unresolved. This CDR3 has 14 residues. Trimming removed 2 bases at V and 9 bases at J, with 14 bases between. CDR1 is SEHNR and CDR2 is FQNEAQ in the germline V gene (reference sequence). The CDR3 nucleotides read TGTGCCAGCAGCTTATCGCAGGCCGTCGGGCCCCAGCATTTT. Its protein is CASSLSQAVGPQHF. The whole variable domain, remainder taken from reference TRBV7-9 and TRBJ1-5, is DTGVSQNPRHKITKRGQNVTFRCDPISEHNRLYWYRQTLGQGPEFLTYFQNEAQLEKSRLLSDRFSAERPKGSFSTLEIQRTEQGDSAMYLCASSLSQAVGPQHFGDGTRLSIL.

This clonotype was recorded many times. This sequence joins TRBV5-1 and TRBJ2-1; 9 bases are a match to TRBD2. From germline, CDR1 is SGHRS and CDR2 YFSETQ. The V gene end was trimmed by 4 bases and the J gene end by 4 bases; junction bases not matched to a gene: 6. The CDR3 is made up of 15 amino acids. The CDR3 DNA sequence: TGCGCCAGCAGCCGTAGCGGGGGAGCTTACAATGAGCAGTTCTTC. Amino acids: CASSRSGGAYNEQFF.

The chain uses TRBV10-3 and TRBJ2-2, with D unresolved. Germline V lookup: CDR1 ENHRY, CDR2 SYGVKD. Between the trimmed V and J ends, which lost 3 bases and 5 bases, there was a span of 13 bases. The CDR3 loop spans 15 amino acids. The DNA for the CDR3 is TGTGCCATCAGTGAAACGCCACCCCCGACCGGGGAGCTGTTTTTT. Translated: CAISETPPPTGELFF.

This clonotype has more than one count but fewer than ten. The chain has TRBV12-3 or TRBV12-4 and TRBJ2-1; unclear D gene. Trimming stripped 6 bases from V and 4 bases from J, with 7 bases between. CDR3 length equals 12 residues. As DNA, the CDR3 is TGTGCCAGCAGCCCGGTGTACAATGAGCAGTTCTTC. Translating it yields CASSPVYNEQFF.